This TCR beta chain was sequenced for a study of T cell responses to AZD1222 COVID-19 vaccine. V was clipped by 0 bases and J by 2 bases, with 9 bases between them. The CDR3 length is 15 residues. Germline V gives CDR1 SGHDT, CDR2 YYEEEE. The protocol was immunoSEQ multiplex PCR, while the TCRdb copy is restricted to in-frame clones and leaves out a portion. This repertoire shows about 82,000 clones, 90% found once; its top ten account for about 5.2%. The chain uses TRBV5-6 and TRBJ1-5; maybe TRBD1 (5 bases). This sequence was found in an adult in good health. Sequencing used peripheral blood, obtained on day 0 of AZD1222 vaccination. Here the CDR3 DNA reads TGTGCCAGCAGCTTGGGACAGCGGGGCAATCAGCCCCAGCATTTT. Encoded protein: CASSLGQRGNQPQHF.